A selection of T cell receptor beta chains follows, all from one sample in a study of blood T cell repertoires in COVID-19. Profiling relied on immunoSEQ multiplex PCR, and the TCRdb table lists in-frame clones only, not all of them. Of some 90,000 clones listed, roughly 87% were seen once; the top ten hold less than 6.5%. The sample consisted of peripheral blood. The receptors derive from an elderly woman with active COVID-19. Each CDR3 is given with its conserved first and last residue. The order of the fields is J gene, V gene, clone size, D gene, CDR3 protein, CDR3 DNA. The D gene is left open where the match is weak. Not all rows give a size; the values are once, few, many and, for expanded clones, a class.

>TRBJ2-7|TRBV15|once|.
CATTTWGRQYF
TGTGCCACCACTACATGGGGCCGGCAGTACTTC
>TRBJ2-1|TRBV18|.|TRBD2
CASSRGPGLEGNEQFF
TGTGCCAGCTCACGGGGCCCGGGACTAGAGGGAAATGAGCAGTTCTTC
>TRBJ2-2|TRBV4-3|.|.
CASSQVGSSNTGELFF
TGCGCCAGCAGCCAAGTCGGTTCCTCGAACACCGGGGAGCTGTTTTTT
>TRBJ2-7|TRBV18|.|.
CASSPPSVRVQYF
TGTGCCAGCTCACCACCGTCGGTCCGGGTGCAGTACTTC
>TRBJ2-3|TRBV5-4|.|.
CASSLQGSADTQYF
TGTGCCAGCAGCCTACAGGGTTCGGCAGATACGCAGTATTTT
>TRBJ2-2|TRBV2|.|TRBD2
CASSSGRADTGELFF
TGTGCCAGCAGTAGCGGGAGGGCCGACACCGGGGAGCTGTTTTTT
>TRBJ2-5|TRBV27|.|TRBD1
CASSSSTGYGETQYF
TGTGCCAGCAGTTCCTCGACAGGGTATGGAGAGACCCAGTACTTC
>TRBJ1-5|TRBV28|.|.
CASSKGGSNQPQHF
TGTGCCAGCAGTAAGGGCGGGAGCAATCAGCCCCAGCATTTT
>TRBJ1-1|TRBV5-6|.|TRBD1
CASSWGTGGLEAFF
TGTGCCAGCAGCTGGGGGACAGGGGGCCTTGAAGCTTTCTTT
>TRBJ2-3|TRBV27|.|TRBD2
CASSPRLGLAVGTDTQYF
TGTGCCAGCAGTCCAAGGTTGGGACTAGCGGTTGGCACAGATACGCAGTATTTT
>TRBJ2-3|TRBV4-1|.|TRBD2
CASSLNGLATDTQYF
TGCGCCAGCAGCCTTAATGGACTAGCAACAGATACGCAGTATTTT
>TRBJ2-5|TRBV7-9|.|TRBD1
CASSSNPTGPQETQYF
TGTGCCAGCAGCTCAAACCCGACAGGGCCCCAAGAGACCCAGTACTTC
>TRBJ1-5|TRBV6-1|.|.
CASSEGLTGNQPQHF
TGTGCCAGCAGTGAAGGGTTAACAGGCAATCAGCCCCAGCATTTT
>TRBJ1-1|TRBV7-2|.|TRBD1
CASSLAGTGGTEAFF
TGTGCCAGCAGCTTAGCCGGGACAGGGGGCACTGAAGCTTTCTTT
>TRBJ2-3|TRBV19|.|TRBD1
CASTGTGGDTDTQYF
TGTGCCAGTACAGGGACAGGGGGCGACACAGATACGCAGTATTTT
>TRBJ2-5|TRBV30|.|.
CAWQRGARRETQYF
TGTGCCTGGCAACGGGGGGCTAGGAGGGAGACCCAGTACTTC
>TRBJ2-7|TRBV7-2|.|TRBD2
CASSLFVAGSYEQYF
TGTGCCAGCAGCTTATTCGTAGCGGGATCCTACGAGCAGTACTTC
>TRBJ2-6|TRBV4-2|few|.
CASSQEGRSGANVLTF
TGTGCCAGCAGCCAAGAGGGGCGCTCTGGGGCCAACGTCCTGACTTTC
>TRBJ2-3|TRBV6-4|.|TRBD2
CASSEETSGTVGTDTQYF
TGTGCCAGCAGTGAAGAGACTAGCGGGACGGTTGGCACAGATACGCAGTATTTT
>TRBJ1-3|TRBV7-9|.|.
CASSFGGASYGNTIYF
TGTGCCAGCAGCTTCGGGGGGGCTAGTTATGGAAACACCATATATTTT
>TRBJ2-2|TRBV30|.|TRBD2
CAWSVGGTNPRELFF
TGTGCCTGGAGTGTAGGAGGGACTAATCCACGGGAGCTGTTTTTT
>TRBJ1-2|TRBV6-2/TRBV6-3|.|.
CASSYRGTILGYTF
TGTGCCAGCAGTTACCGGGGAACAATTCTAGGCTACACCTTC
>TRBJ1-1|TRBV2|.|.
CASSEERGNTEAFF
TGTGCCAGCAGTGAGGAACGGGGGAACACTGAAGCTTTCTTT
>TRBJ2-7|TRBV7-9|.|TRBD2
CASSLAASGSGSSYEQYF
TGTGCCAGCAGCTTAGCAGCTAGCGGGAGTGGGAGCTCCTACGAGCAGTACTTC
>TRBJ2-3|TRBV10-3|.|TRBD2
CATRRGGTDTQYF
TGTGCCACCAGGCGGGGGGGCACAGATACGCAGTATTTT
>TRBJ2-5|TRBV5-4|.|TRBD2
CASSLNSGRETQYF
TGTGCCAGCAGCTTGAACAGCGGGAGGGAGACCCAGTACTTC
>TRBJ2-1|TRBV19|.|TRBD2
CASRSSGRSYNEQFF
TGTGCCAGTAGATCTAGCGGGCGCTCCTACAATGAGCAGTTCTTC
>TRBJ2-1|TRBV18|.|TRBD2
CASSPFTSGSGTYNEQFF
TGTGCCAGCTCACCATTCACTAGCGGGAGCGGAACCTACAATGAGCAGTTCTTC
>TRBJ2-3|TRBV28|.|.
CASSLTGEPTDTQYF
TGTGCCAGCAGCCTGACGGGGGAACCGACAGATACGCAGTATTTT
>TRBJ1-4|TRBV5-1|.|TRBD1
CASSRDRGTPSEKLFF
TGCGCCAGCAGTCGGGACAGGGGTACTCCCTCTGAAAAACTGTTTTTT
>TRBJ2-5|TRBV10-3|.|.
CAISVTSQETQYF
TGTGCCATCAGTGTAACTAGTCAAGAGACCCAGTACTTC
>TRBJ1-2|TRBV10-3|.|TRBD1
CAISPGTGVKADGYTF
TGTGCCATCAGTCCCGGGACAGGGGTGAAAGCGGATGGCTACACCTTC
>TRBJ2-1|TRBV19|.|TRBD2
CASSIGEGLLNEQFF
TGTGCCAGTAGTATAGGTGAGGGACTACTCAATGAGCAGTTCTTC
>TRBJ1-1|TRBV7-9|.|TRBD1
CASTVDRGIAEAFF
TGTGCCAGCACCGTCGACAGGGGGATAGCTGAAGCTTTCTTT
>TRBJ1-2|TRBV2|.|TRBD1
CASSGTGQFVGYTF
TGTGCCAGCAGCGGGACGGGACAGTTTGTTGGCTACACCTTC
>TRBJ2-3|TRBV6-5|.|TRBD2
CASRGERTQYF
TGTGCCAGCCGGGGGGAACGGACGCAGTATTTT
>TRBJ2-1|TRBV28|.|TRBD2
CASRDTSGRAIEQFF
TGTGCCAGCAGGGACACTAGCGGGAGGGCCATCGAGCAGTTCTTC
>TRBJ1-5|TRBV7-2|.|TRBD1
CASSYETGTGYQPQHF
TGTGCCAGCAGCTACGAAACCGGGACAGGGTATCAGCCCCAGCATTTT
>TRBJ2-1|TRBV10-3|.|TRBD2
CAISEPGASGSLGYNEQFF
TGTGCCATCAGTGAGCCGGGGGCTAGCGGGAGTCTTGGCTACAATGAGCAGTTCTTC
>TRBJ2-3|TRBV5-1|.|TRBD2
CASSLAGSSGKDTQYF
TGCGCCAGCAGCTTGGCGGGCTCTAGCGGTAAAGATACGCAGTATTTT
>TRBJ2-1|TRBV2|.|TRBD2
CASTERDYNEQFF
TGTGCCAGCACTGAGCGGGACTACAATGAGCAGTTCTTC